The rows below give T cell receptor beta chains drawn from one sample of a study of blood T cell repertoires in COVID-19. Repertoires were generated with immunoSEQ multiplex PCR, while TCRdb's copy carries only in-frame clones and drops some. The sample lists roughly 34,000 clones; roughly 80% were seen once. The sequenced sample consisted of peripheral blood. Receptors were obtained from a man older than 75 with active or convalescent COVID-19. CDR3s include the opening cysteine and the closing phenylalanine or tryptophan. The D gene is left open where the match is weak. For some rows the clone size is stated as once, few or many, or as a class when expanded; others skip it.

CDR3 length,D gene,clone size,J gene,V gene,CDR3 DNA,CDR3 protein
13,NA,NA,TRBJ2-5,TRBV5-1,TGCGCCAGCAGTGCCGGAGGTTGGGAGACCCAGTACTTC,CASSAGGWETQYF
14,TRBD2,few,TRBJ2-7,TRBV19,TGTGCCAGTAGTCGAGAAGGGACTAGCGGGAGGCCATACTTC,CASSREGTSGRPYF
15,TRBD2,NA,TRBJ2-1,TRBV5-1,TGCGCCAGCAGCTTGTCCAGCGGGAAATACAATGAGCAGTTCTTC,CASSLSSGKYNEQFF
14,NA,NA,TRBJ2-2,TRBV19,TGTGCCAGTAGTATTCCGGGGATCACCGGGGAGCTGTTTTTT,CASSIPGITGELFF
13,NA,NA,TRBJ1-6,TRBV5-1,TGCGCCAGCAGCTTGGCGGGGAATTCACCCCTCCACTTT,CASSLAGNSPLHF
17,TRBD2,NA,TRBJ2-3,TRBV5-4,TGTGCCAGCAGCTTAAAAGTAGCGGGAGGCCCTACAGATACGCAGTATTTT,CASSLKVAGGPTDTQYF
12,NA,few,TRBJ2-1,TRBV19,TGTGCCAGTAGTAAAGACTATCATGAGCAGTTCTTC,CASSKDYHEQFF
14,NA,NA,TRBJ1-4,TRBV30,TGTGCCTGGAGTGTGCCCGGCGGGAAAGAAAAACTGTTTTTT,CAWSVPGGKEKLFF
12,NA,NA,TRBJ1-5,TRBV28,TGTGCCAGCAGCACCGGGGGTCAGCCCCAGCATTTT,CASSTGGQPQHF
15,TRBD1,NA,TRBJ1-1,TRBV5-1,TGCGCCAGCAGCTTGACCCAACTACAGGGGGCGTGGACTTTCTTT,CASSLTQLQGAWTFF
13,TRBD1,NA,TRBJ1-3,TRBV4-2,TGTGCCAGCAGTCCGGACAGGGGTAACACCATATATTTT,CASSPDRGNTIYF
16,TRBD1,NA,TRBJ2-5,TRBV28,TGTGCCAGCAGTTTAGGGGGACAGGGACCTAGAGAGACCCAGTACTTC,CASSLGGQGPRETQYF
12,NA,NA,TRBJ2-5,TRBV12-5,TGTGCTAGTGGTCCAGAAACCGGGTCCCCGTACTTC,CASGPETGSPYF
19,TRBD2,NA,TRBJ2-1,TRBV28,TGTGCCAGCAGTTCAACCGGGACTAGCGGGAGAGCTGCGGGTAATGAGCAGTTCTTC,CASSSTGTSGRAAGNEQFF
17,TRBD2,NA,TRBJ2-5,TRBV4-2,TGTGCCAGCAGCCAAGACTTGGGACTAGCGGGAGAGGAGACCCAGTACTTC,CASSQDLGLAGEETQYF
19,NA,few,TRBJ1-3,TRBV18,TGTGCCAGCTCACCACTGACCCCCAGAAAGGGGGACTCTGGAAACACCATATATTTT,CASSPLTPRKGDSGNTIYF
13,TRBD1,NA,TRBJ1-2,TRBV28,TGTGCCAGCAGTTACAGGGGTGGCTATGGCTACACCTTC,CASSYRGGYGYTF
16,TRBD2,NA,TRBJ2-7,TRBV7-2,TGTGCCAGCAGCTTACGAGGTAGCGGGAGTAGTTACGAGCAGTACTTC,CASSLRGSGSSYEQYF
14,NA,few,TRBJ2-1,TRBV7-2,TGTGCCAGCAGCTTAGAGACTAGAGGTAATGAGCAGTTCTTC,CASSLETRGNEQFF
15,NA,NA,TRBJ1-5,TRBV4-1,TGCGCCAGCAGCCAAGAATATCAGGATTATCAGCCCCAGCATTTT,CASSQEYQDYQPQHF
14,NA,once,TRBJ1-4,TRBV13,TGTGCCAGCAGCCGAGGAGGGTTTGGCGAAAAACTGTTTTTT,CASSRGGFGEKLFF
17,NA,NA,TRBJ1-5,TRBV5-1,TGCGCCAGCAGCTTGGGGACTCAGGGGTGGCTAAATCAGCCCCAGCATTTT,CASSLGTQGWLNQPQHF
17,NA,NA,TRBJ1-4,TRBV18,TGTGCCAGCTCACCACCCGACGTTGGGGGGAGTGGTGAAAAACTGTTTTTT,CASSPPDVGGSGEKLFF
15,NA,medium-sized,TRBJ2-1,TRBV4-2,TGTGCCAGCAGCCAAGAGTCAGTTACCTACAATGAGCAGTTCTTC,CASSQESVTYNEQFF
14,TRBD2,NA,TRBJ2-1,TRBV27,TGTGCCAGCACTACACCGGGGGGGGGAAGGGAGCAGTTCTTC,CASTTPGGGREQFF
13,NA,NA,TRBJ1-5,TRBV6-5,TGTGCTATAAGGGGCAGGGAAAATCAGCCCCAGCATTTT,CAIRGRENQPQHF
14,TRBD1,NA,TRBJ1-4,TRBV10-2,TGCGCCAGCAGTGGACAGGGGATCCTTGAAAAACTGTTTTTT,CASSGQGILEKLFF
16,TRBD2,few,TRBJ2-7,TRBV27,TGTGCCAGCAGTTTTCGAGCGGGAGGGCCCTTCAACGAGCAGTACTTC,CASSFRAGGPFNEQYF
13,NA,NA,TRBJ2-7,TRBV6-5,TGTGCCAGCAGCAAGCCAGGGCAATACGAGCAGTACTTC,CASSKPGQYEQYF
15,NA,NA,TRBJ2-3,TRBV11-3,TGTGCCAGCAGCACCTTTCCGCGTGGCACAGATACGCAGTATTTT,CASSTFPRGTDTQYF
14,TRBD2,NA,TRBJ2-7,TRBV28,TGTGCCAGCAGCCGGACTAGCGCTGGCTACGAGCAGTACTTC,CASSRTSAGYEQYF
18,NA,few,TRBJ2-3,TRBV4-2,TGTGCCAGCAGCCAAGGTCGAGGAAGCGATTGGAGCGCAGATACGCAGTATTTT,CASSQGRGSDWSADTQYF
16,NA,NA,TRBJ1-4,TRBV6-5,TGTGCCAGCAGTTACTCCCCGACACCAACTAATGAAAAACTGTTTTTT,CASSYSPTPTNEKLFF
14,NA,NA,TRBJ2-3,TRBV5-1,TGCGCCAGCAGCTTGTATCTGGGCCCAGATACGCAGTATTTT,CASSLYLGPDTQYF
14,TRBD1,NA,TRBJ2-7,TRBV19,TGTGCCAGTAGTACGGGACAGAGCGCCTACGAGCAGTACTTC,CASSTGQSAYEQYF
11,NA,few,TRBJ1-1,TRBV11-2,TGTGCCAGCAGCCTGGAGGGTTTTGCTTTCTTT,CASSLEGFAFF
14,TRBD1,NA,TRBJ1-2,TRBV19,TGTGCCAGTAGTACCGGGACAGCTACCTATGGCTACACCTTC,CASSTGTATYGYTF
14,NA,NA,TRBJ1-6,TRBV28,TGTGCCAGCAGTTTGCAGGGCCCGAATTCACCCCTCCACTTT,CASSLQGPNSPLHF
17,TRBD2,NA,TRBJ2-2,TRBV18,TGTGCCAGCTCATCCAACGGACTAGCGGGAAACACCGGGGAGCTGTTTTTT,CASSSNGLAGNTGELFF
15,TRBD1,NA,TRBJ2-7,TRBV30,TGTGCCTGGAGTCTCAGGGGACAGGGAAACTACGAGCAGTACTTC,CAWSLRGQGNYEQYF
12,NA,NA,TRBJ2-7,TRBV5-4,TGTGCCAGCAGCTTGGACAGGGAAAGCCCGTACTTC,CASSLDRESPYF
13,TRBD1,NA,TRBJ1-4,TRBV29-1,TGCAGCGTTGCACAGGGGTCGTATGAAAAACTGTTTTTT,CSVAQGSYEKLFF
14,TRBD2,once,TRBJ2-2,TRBV27,TGTGCCAGCAGTCCTGGACTAGCCGGCGGGGAGCTGTTTTTT,CASSPGLAGGELFF
13,NA,NA,TRBJ1-1,TRBV29-1,TGCAGCATGTCCAGGAACATGAACACTGAAGCTTTCTTT,CSMSRNMNTEAFF
14,NA,few,TRBJ2-3,TRBV28,TGTGCCAGCAGTTTGCCAGGGGTCACAGATACGCAGTATTTT,CASSLPGVTDTQYF
13,NA,NA,TRBJ1-4,TRBV28,TGTGCCAGCCATCGGGAACAGATAAAAAAACTGTTTTTT,CASHREQIKKLFF
16,TRBD1,NA,TRBJ2-3,TRBV14,TGTGCCAGCAGCCAAGGCCGGAACAGGGGTTTGGATACGCAGTATTTT,CASSQGRNRGLDTQYF
14,NA,few,TRBJ1-1,TRBV10-3,TGTGCCATCAGTGAGTCAGGGGGGGGCGCTGAAGCTTTCTTT,CAISESGGGAEAFF
13,NA,NA,TRBJ2-2,TRBV6-6,TGTGCCAGCAGTCCAGAAAACACCGGGGAGCTGTTTTTT,CASSPENTGELFF
15,TRBD1,NA,TRBJ1-2,TRBV7-8,TGTGCCAGCAGCTTAGGACCACAGGGGGCTTATGGCTACACCTTC,CASSLGPQGAYGYTF
13,TRBD2,NA,TRBJ2-7,TRBV10-2,TGCGCCAGCCGGCCCCTAGCGGGAGGGCCCCCGCACTTC,CASRPLAGGPPHF
15,NA,NA,TRBJ2-5,TRBV29-1,TGCAGCGTCGATTGGCTGGAGAGGGAGGTAGAGACCCAGTACTTC,CSVDWLEREVETQYF